The 25 T cell receptor beta chains below come from one sample, sequenced in a study of blood T cells in healthy people across ages (dated by TCRdb to between 2014 and 2017). The library was made by 5' RACE. The instrument was an Illumina HiSeq 2500. A second about 7 to 11 cycle PCR used a sample-barcoded 5' primer and a J-beta primer mix. Using fastp trimming at Q25 and MiXCR clonotype assembly, TCRdb reanalyzed the public sequencing data and kept in-frame beta chains. Rows with one shared CDR3 protein collapse into an entry with the most common genes and DNA. The sample table holds 1.5 million to 1.9 million distinct CDR3 sequences, of which around 40% were seen once. More than 4% of the sample lies in the top ten. Specimen: blood. The receptors derive from a woman in her late teens or twenties in good health.

The chain joins TRBV7-9 to TRBJ2-1; perhaps TRBD2 as D (6 bases). Germline V CDR1 and CDR2: SEHNR, FQNEAQ (reference sequence). The CDR3 runs 15 residues. V gave up 5 bases and J gave up 8 bases, with 19 bases separating them. CDR3 in DNA: TGTGCCAGCAGCCATAGCATGGGGGGATCGGATGAGCAGTTCTTC. It is translated as CASSHSMGGSDEQFF.

This clonotype turned up a few times. This rearrangement joins TRBV9 to TRBJ2-5, with D maybe TRBD1 (5 bases). This CDR3 region has 16 residues. Deletions cut 0 bases from V and 2 bases from J, with 14 bases between. CDR1 is SGDLS, CDR2 YYNGEE, per germline. The CDR3 protein is CASSVEGLSEQETQYF. As DNA, the CDR3 is TGTGCCAGCAGCGTAGAGGGGCTGAGCGAACAAGAGACCCAGTACTTC. The entire variable domain, with the rest obtained from reference TRBV9 and TRBJ2-5, is as follows: DSGVTQTPKHLITATGQRVTLRCSPRSGDLSVYWYQQSLDQGLQFLIQYYNGEERAKGNILERFSAQQFPDLHSELNLSSLELGDSALYFCASSVEGLSEQETQYFGPGTRLLVL.

The rearrangement joins TRBV29-1 to TRBJ2-3; D is uncertain. Germline CDR1 and CDR2: SQVTM and ANQGSEA. The length of the CDR3 is 12 residues. V gave up 3 bases and J gave up 0 bases, with 4 bases separating them. The CDR3 sequence is CSVDSSTDTQYF. In nucleotides, the CDR3 is TGCAGCGTTGATTCTAGCACAGATACGCAGTATTTT.

The V and J genes are TRBV20-1 and TRBJ2-3; TRBD2 matches 7 bases. The germline V gene has CDR1 DFQATT and CDR2 SNEGSKA (reference sequence). The CDR3 length is 14 residues. Germline trimming cut 0 bases from V and 2 bases from J; bases unmatched to any gene: 2. The DNA for the CDR3 is TGCAGTGCTAGAGAAGCGGGGTACACAGATACGCAGTATTTT. This translates into CSAREAGYTDTQYF.

The V call is TRBV11-2, the J call TRBJ2-5; TRBD2 agrees at 11 bases. Germline trimming cut 3 bases from V and 4 bases from J; bases unmatched to any gene: 7. CDR3 length: 16 residues. CDR1 is SGHAT and CDR2 is FQNNGV in the germline V gene. The CDR3 DNA reads as TGTGCCAGCAGCTTGGGTAGCGGGGGGGCTCGAGAGACCCAGTACTTC. This gives the protein CASSLGSGGARETQYF. The variable domain in full, completed from reference TRBV11-2 and TRBJ2-5, reads EAGVAQSPRYKIIEKRQSVAFWCNPISGHATLYWYQQILGQGPKLLIQFQNNGVVDDSQLPKDRFSAERLKGVDSTLKIQPAKLEDSAVYLCASSLGSGGARETQYFGPGTRLLVL.

This sequence joins TRBV20-1 and TRBJ1-6; no reliable D call. V was trimmed by 6 bases and J by 7 bases, leaving 22 bases between them. The CDR3 loop spans 16 amino acids. Germline-derived CDR1 and CDR2 are DFQATT and SNEGSKA (reference sequence). The CDR3 region has the DNA TGCAGTGCCCCCTTGGCGGGAAATCGGAGAAATTCACCCCTCCACTTT. Amino acid sequence: CSAPLAGNRRNSPLHF.

This clonotype was observed a handful of times. The CDR3 sequence is CSANTGQSDYGYTF. Written as DNA, the CDR3 is TGCAGTGCTAATACCGGGCAATCGGACTATGGCTACACCTTC. The chain links TRBV20-1 to TRBJ1-2; no clear D gene. Germline V gene data show CDR1 as DFQATT and CDR2 as SNEGSKA (reference sequence). Trimming took 4 bases from V and 3 from J, leaving 15 bases between them. The length of the CDR3 is 14 residues.

J is TRBJ2-7 and V is TRBV3-1, with 11 bases aligning to TRBD2. The CDR3 loop spans 15 amino acids. V lost 5 bases, J lost 5 bases, and 8 bases stayed unmatched. Germline V gene sequence: CDR1 LGHDT, CDR2 YNNKEL (reference sequence). The CDR3, as DNA: TGTGCCAGCAGCGTTCTAGCGGGAGGTCAAAACGAGCAGTACTTC. Translating it yields CASSVLAGGQNEQYF.

V gene TRBV24-1 combines with J gene TRBJ1-5; D is undetermined. The CDR3 runs to 15 residues. Trimming removed 6 bases from V and 4 bases from J, with 15 bases in between. CDR1 KGHDR and CDR2 SFDVKD come from the germline V gene. CDR3 coding DNA: TGTGCCACCAGTATCGACCGAAAATTAAATCAGCCCCAGCATTTT. Its protein is CATSIDRKLNQPQHF.

This clonotype was counted only a few times. The V gene is TRBV15, the J gene TRBJ2-7; a weak D match, TRBD1 (6 bases). The CDR3 runs to 15 residues. Germline values: CDR1 LNHNV, CDR2 YYDKDF (reference sequence). Trimming pared 1 base from V and 7 bases from J, leaving 17 bases between. This CDR3 reads CATSRVRQVEKEQYF. CDR3 nucleotide sequence: TGTGCCACCAGCAGAGTCCGACAGGTGGAAAAAGAGCAGTACTTC.

In the case of this clonotype: Germline is not matched at one junction end, which may reflect a read error. CDR3 loop: CASSVAPERGELFF. CDR3 bases: TGTGCCAGCAGTGTAGCGCCGGAAAGAGGCGAGCTGTTTTTT. The chain links TRBV12-3 or TRBV12-4 to TRBJ2-2; D is perhaps TRBD2 (5 bases). The CDR3 loop spans 14 amino acids.

V and J are TRBV10-1 and TRBJ2-2; 8 bases fit TRBD1. This CDR3 is built from 15 residues. V gave up 6 bases and J gave up 1 base; unmatched junction bases: 4. CDR1 and CDR2 (germline): WNHNN, SYGVQD (reference sequence). In DNA form, the CDR3 reads TGCGCCAGCAGGCCGGGACAGGAGAACACCGGGGAGCTGTTTTTT. The encoded protein is CASRPGQENTGELFF.

This clonotype was detected only a few times. The chain couples TRBV29-1 to TRBJ2-1; 11 bases are shared with TRBD1. The ends lost 6 bases at V and 4 bases at J; junction bases unmatched: 8. The CDR3 spans 15 residues. Germline CDR1 SQVTM, CDR2 ANQGSEA. CDR3 DNA sequence: TGCAGCGTGGCTCGCGGGACAGGGGGTTACAATGAGCAGTTCTTC. The encoded protein is CSVARGTGGYNEQFF.

This clonotype has only a few counts. V usage is TRBV14 and J usage is TRBJ2-7, with D tentatively TRBD1 (6 bases). The CDR3 runs 14 residues. Germline V gene data show CDR1 as SGHDN and CDR2 as FVKESK. Trimming left V 4 bases short and J 3 bases short, with 13 bases between. CDR3 in amino acids: CASSLTGTNYEQYF. The CDR3 coding sequence is TGTGCCAGCAGCCTCACCGGGACAAACTACGAGCAGTACTTC.

This clonotype has just a few counts. The V call is TRBV29-1, the J call TRBJ2-7; perhaps TRBD1 as D (5 bases). This CDR3 has 13 residues. V lost 5 bases and J lost 2, with 13 bases in between. Germline CDR1 and CDR2: SQVTM and ANQGSEA. CDR3 in DNA: TGCAGCGTTCAACAGACAGCAGCCTACGAGCAGTACTTC. Encoded protein: CSVQQTAAYEQYF.

The gene calls are TRBV7-9 and TRBJ1-2; D call uncertain. The CDR3 length is 14 residues. Trimming left V 5 bases short and J 0 bases short, with 10 bases between. CDR1 and CDR2 (germline): SEHNR, FQNEAQ (reference sequence). The DNA for the CDR3 is TGTGCCAGCAGCCGGCACGGGACTAACTATGGCTACACCTTC. It encodes CASSRHGTNYGYTF.

The table lists this clonotype with a count of one. The junction departs from the called germline gene at one end, perhaps through a read error. The gene calls are TRBV19 and TRBJ2-1, with TRBD1 matching 8 bases. Germline CDR1 reads LNHDA; CDR2 reads SQIVND (reference sequence). This CDR3 is 15 amino acids long. Here the CDR3 reads CAGSMGNTGGNEQFF. CDR3 nucleotide sequence: TGTGCCGGTAGTATGGGAAATACAGGGGGGAATGAGCAGTTCTTC.

The chain recombines TRBV7-2 with TRBJ2-3, with 10 bases fitting TRBD2. CDR1 is SGHTA and CDR2 is FQGNSA in the germline V gene. V trimming: 4 bases; J trimming: 5 bases; junction bases outside the gene matches: 9. The CDR3 spans 16 residues. This chain's CDR3 is CASSWLTSGAQDTQYF. In DNA, the CDR3 is TGTGCCAGCAGCTGGCTAACTAGCGGGGCTCAAGATACGCAGTATTTT.

The gene calls are TRBV5-6 and TRBJ2-7; D not resolved. The CDR3 is 13 amino acids. Looked up from germline, CDR1 is SGHDT and CDR2 is YYEEEE. V was clipped by 3 bases and J by 6 bases, with 13 bases between them. In nucleotides, the CDR3 is TGTGCCAGCAGCTCCGCCAGGTATTGCGAGCAGTACTTC. Its translation is CASSSARYCEQYF.

This clonotype occurred once. This chain uses TRBV18 with TRBJ2-1; D unclear. Trimming removed 6 bases from V and 7 bases from J, with 28 bases in between. The CDR3 covers 18 residues. Germline-derived CDR1 and CDR2 are KGHSH and LQKENI. The CDR3 here is CASSALFGFRRSRNEQFF. The CDR3 bases are TGTGCCAGCTCCGCCCTTTTTGGGTTCCGTCGATCTAGGAATGAGCAGTTCTTC.

J is TRBJ2-1 and V is TRBV9; TRBD2 is a possible D gene (6 bases). The length of the CDR3 is 15 residues. Germline lookup yields CDR1 SGDLS and CDR2 YYNGEE. V dropped 0 bases and J dropped 4 bases, with 11 bases sitting between them. DNA for the CDR3: TGTGCCAGCAGCGTAGCGGTAGCGGCGTACAATGAGCAGTTCTTC. Its translation is CASSVAVAAYNEQFF.

This rearrangement joins TRBV20-1 to TRBJ1-6, with a possible D match to TRBD1 (5 bases). The ends were cut back, 4 bases at V and 10 bases at J, with 20 bases in the middle. Germline lookup yields CDR1 DFQATT and CDR2 SNEGSKA (reference sequence). CDR3 length: 15 amino acids. CDR3 DNA sequence: TGCAGTGCTATTTTCTACAGGTCGACGGAATCACCCCTCCACTTT. It translates to CSAIFYRSTESPLHF.

The chain couples TRBV13 to TRBJ2-7, with 11 positions matching TRBD1. CDR1 and CDR2 (germline): PRHDT, FYEKMQ (reference sequence). V trimming: 5 bases; J trimming: 4 bases; junction bases outside the gene matches: 10. This CDR3 comprises 16 residues. The CDR3 loop reads CASSPSSDRGRYEQYF. The CDR3 region has the DNA TGTGCCAGCAGCCCTTCCTCGGACAGGGGGCGATACGAGCAGTACTTC.

The chain is built from TRBV27 and TRBJ1-4, with 7 bases that match TRBD1. V was clipped by 5 bases and J by 11 bases; unmatched bases: 8. The germline V gene encodes CDR1 MNHEY and CDR2 SMNVEV (reference sequence). This CDR3 has 13 amino acids. CDR3 nucleotide sequence: TGTGCCAGCAGTCTGTCGACAGGGTCGAAACTGTTTTTT. As protein: CASSLSTGSKLFF.

This clonotype was recorded once. The rearrangement links TRBV20-1 to TRBJ2-1; D is uncertain. Judging by the DNA end, TRBJ2-7 fits better; the J call may be wrong. Germline V gives CDR1 DFQATT, CDR2 SNEGSKA (reference sequence). The CDR3 loop spans 14 amino acids. The CDR3 here is CSARDERTYNEQYF. The CDR3 nucleotides read TGCAGTGCTAGAGATGAGAGAACCTACAATGAGCAGTACTTC.